This TCR beta chain was identified during a study of blood T cell repertoires in COVID-19. Study-level information: From T cells, B-cell-depleted T cells, or PBMCs came the material, which was cDNA or gDNA.

Clones were read by immunoSEQ multiplex PCR, and TCRdb kept only the in-frame ones, dropping some. The sample carries some 400,000 clones, nearly 90% recorded once. The CDR3 totals 17 residues. Germline V gives CDR1 MDHEN, CDR2 SYDVKM. V was pared by 6 bases and J by 3 bases, with 16 bases of the junction left unmatched. The TCR sequence derives from a man aged 18 to 29 with active or convalescent COVID-19. The chain carries TRBV28 and TRBJ1-1; 7 positions agree with TRBD1. Sequenced material: peripheral blood. CDR3 sequence: CASRPTGVGAEDTEAFF. CDR3 nucleotide sequence: TGTGCCAGCAGGCCTACAGGGGTTGGGGCCGAGGACACTGAAGCTTTCTTT.